This T cell receptor beta chain comes out of a study of Graves' ophthalmopathy and Graves' hyperthyroidism. Study context: Investigators collected peripheral blood at initial diagnosis, before any treatment was given. Whole-study results and caveats: Cross-validated, the 13-signature model showed 87.88%/81.08% sensitivity/specificity, and 80%/75% in the test set.

In this cohort's terms, stable hyperthyroidism meant no ophthalmopathy by 18 months of follow-up. People with hyperthyroidism were aged 18 to 65 and newly diagnosed, under 2 months' duration. This CDR3 spans 15 amino acids. Germline V lookup: CDR1 SNHLY, CDR2 FYNNEI. V was clipped by 7 bases and J by 2 bases, with 14 bases between them. TCR beta CDR3 amplification used RNA transcripts. Scientists carried out first-round RT-PCR using HTBI primers and then a second-round multiplex PCR. TCRdb re-called the multiplex PCR reads through MiXCR, storing one row per CDR3 protein. This repertoire shows about 370,000 distinct CDR3 sequences, about 15% found once; its top ten account for roughly 2.4%. Remarks on this clonotype: The target antigen is unknown.

The receptor was isolated from an adult woman with stable Graves' hyperthyroidism. The sample taken for sequencing was peripheral blood. The chain employs TRBV2 and TRBJ2-2; D assignment may be TRBD1 or TRBD2 (6 bases each). The CDR3 sequence is CASTEGGVNTGELFF. The DNA of the CDR3 is TGTGCCAGCACGGAGGGGGGTGTAAACACCGGGGAGCTGTTTTTT. Complete variable domain (other parts from reference TRBV2 and TRBJ2-2): EPEVTQTPSHQVTQMGQEVILRCVPISNHLYFYWYRQILGQKVEFLVSFYNNEISEKSEIFDDQFSVERPDGSNFTLKIRSTKLEDSAMYFCASTEGGVNTGELFFGEGSRLTVL.